These 9 T cell receptor beta chains came from one sample sequenced in a study of blood T cell repertoires in COVID-19. Data came from immunoSEQ multiplex PCR; TCRdb stores just in-frame clones and leaves some out. The sample carries roughly 40,000 clones, more than 70% recorded once. Material for sequencing was peripheral blood. These receptors were obtained from a man aged 70 or older with acute or convalescent COVID-19.

The rearrangement uses TRBV5-8 and TRBJ2-2, with D unresolved. Germline V gives CDR1 SGHTS, CDR2 YDEGEE. Trimming took 1 base from V and 1 from J, leaving 8 bases between them. This CDR3 comprises 15 residues. CDR3 in amino acids: CASSLSLGNTGELFF. CDR3 coding DNA: TGTGCCAGCAGCTTGAGTCTCGGGAACACCGGGGAGCTGTTTTTT.

This chain connects TRBV24-1 to TRBJ1-1; D is perhaps TRBD1 (6 bases). This CDR3 has 13 residues. Germline CDR1 KGHDR, CDR2 SFDVKD. The V end was cut by 4 bases, the J end by 5 bases, with 10 bases between. The CDR3 bases are TGTGCCACCAGTGAACAGGGTCAGACTGAAGCTTTCTTT. This sequence encodes CATSEQGQTEAFF.

About this clone itself: The junction does not match germline at one end; this may be a read error. The genes are TRBV6-1 and TRBJ2-7; 7 bases map to TRBD1. Germline CDR1 reads MNHNS; CDR2 reads SASEGT. This CDR3 is 15 amino acids long. CDR3: CASSEGLGDSYEQYF. The CDR3, as DNA: TGTGCCAGCAGCGAAGGTCTTGGGGACAGCTACGAGCAGTACTTC.

The V call is TRBV30, the J call TRBJ1-6; D is possibly TRBD1 (5 bases). CDR1 and CDR2 (germline): GTSNPN, SVGIG (reference sequence). Trimming cost V 4 bases and J 1 base, with 14 bases left between them. CDR3 length equals 16 residues. CDR3 in DNA: TGTGCCTGGAAGCGGGCCGGGGGGTCCTATAATTCACCCCTCCACTTT. It codes for CAWKRAGGSYNSPLHF.

This sequence joins TRBV25-1 and TRBJ2-3, with D possibly TRBD1 on 5 matching bases. The germline CDR1 and CDR2 sequences are MGHDK and SYGVNS. V was shortened by 1 base and J by 4 bases, with 12 bases between the two germline ends. This CDR3 spans 15 amino acids. CDR3 in amino acids: CASSEFQGPPDTQYF. The CDR3 nucleotides read TGTGCCAGCAGTGAATTCCAGGGCCCCCCAGATACGCAGTATTTT.

The gene calls are TRBV7-9 and TRBJ2-6; 11 bases agree with TRBD2. This CDR3 is built from 19 residues. V lost 3 bases to trimming and J lost 0 bases; unmatched junction nucleotides: 7. Germline V CDR1 and CDR2: SEHNR, FQNEAQ (reference sequence). The CDR3 bases are TGTGCCAGCAGCTTTGATTATACTAGCGGGGGCTCTGGGGCCAACGTCCTGACTTTC. Amino acid sequence: CASSFDYTSGGSGANVLTF. Complete variable domain (other parts from reference TRBV7-9 and TRBJ2-6): DTGVSQNPRHKITKRGQNVTFRCDPISEHNRLYWYRQTLGQGPEFLTYFQNEAQLEKSRLLSDRFSAERPKGSFSTLEIQRTEQGDSAMYLCASSFDYTSGGSGANVLTFGAGSRLTVL.

The rearrangement uses TRBV9 and TRBJ1-5; the D gene is possibly TRBD1 (5 bases). Germline CDR1 SGDLS, CDR2 YYNGEE. The length of the CDR3 is 17 residues. The germline V and J ends were trimmed by 0 bases and 1 base, with 14 bases remaining between them. The CDR3 coding sequence is TGTGCCAGCAGCGTAGGGGAGGGGAGTTGGAGCAATCAGCCCCAGCATTTT. Protein product: CASSVGEGSWSNQPQHF.

The chain has TRBV11-2 and TRBJ2-7; 9 bases are a match to TRBD2. The junction had 5 bases not matched to a gene; V was cut back by 5 bases and J by 3 bases. CDR1 is SGHAT and CDR2 is FQNNGV in the germline V gene. The CDR3 has 14 amino acids. The CDR3 sequence: CASSISGSHYEQYF. The CDR3 DNA reads TGTGCCAGCAGCATTAGCGGGAGTCACTACGAGCAGTACTTC.

V usage is TRBV24-1 and J usage is TRBJ2-5; D perhaps matches TRBD1 (5 bases). The CDR3 covers 13 residues. Trimming removed 9 bases at V and 2 bases at J, with 12 bases between. CDR1 and CDR2 (germline): KGHDR, SFDVKD. The CDR3 DNA sequence: TGTGCCACCCTTCGACAGACACAAGAGACCCAGTACTTC. The encoded protein is CATLRQTQETQYF.